The 13 T cell receptor beta chains reported below all come from one sample, sequenced in a study of T cells expressing NK-cell markers. Following a re-call of the 5' RACE reads, TCRdb has one entry per CDR3 protein and lacks DNA. The table lists 250,000 to 300,000 distinct CDR3 sequences, with around 0.42% in the top ten. The sequencing input was blood T cells: a sorted CD56 or NKG2C T cell subset, CD4+ or CD8+ T cells, or bulk PBMC T cells (not recorded which). These receptors were collected from a man aged 18-30 years in good health.

This rearrangement joins TRBV9 to TRBJ2-2. Germline V CDR1 and CDR2: SGDLS, YYNGEE. CDR3 length equals 16 residues. CDR3 protein: CASSVASRLNTGELFF.

The V call is TRBV5-1, the J call TRBJ2-1; lacking DNA, the TRBD1 call made by TCRdb goes unchecked. The CDR3 consists of 17 residues. Germline V lookup: CDR1 SGHRS, CDR2 YFSETQ. CDR3 sequence: CASSLRWTANSYNEQFF.

This rearrangement joins TRBV29-1 to TRBJ2-3; TCRdb designates TRBD1, a call that cannot be tested without DNA. Looked up from germline, CDR1 is SQVTM and CDR2 is ANQGSEA. CDR3 length equals 13 residues. CDR3 residues: CSAGQGIADTQYF.

The chain links TRBV2 to TRBJ2-7; there is no DNA to check the TCRdb D call of TRBD1. Germline-derived CDR1 and CDR2 are SNHLY and FYNNEI. This CDR3 is built from 12 residues. CDR3 sequence reads: CATGQGIHEQYF.

This chain joins TRBV5-6 and TRBJ2-1; TCRdb calls TRBD1, which cannot be checked without DNA. Germline lookup yields CDR1 SGHDT and CDR2 YYEEEE. The CDR3 extends over 15 amino acids. The CDR3 sequence is CASSLATGSYNEQFF.

This chain uses TRBV7-6 with TRBJ2-3; TCRdb's assignment of TRBD2 cannot be checked, as there is no DNA. CDR1 is SGHVS, CDR2 FNYEAQ, per germline. This CDR3 is built from 15 residues. The CDR3 spells CASRETSLGTDTQYF.

This rearrangement joins TRBV5-4 to TRBJ2-3; the TRBD2 assignment by TCRdb is unverifiable without DNA. The CDR3 totals 16 residues. Germline values: CDR1 SGHNT, CDR2 YYREEE (reference sequence). CDR3 loop: CASSSRAGGGSDTQYF. Looking up the rest from reference TRBV5-4 and TRBJ2-3 gives the full variable domain: ETGVTQSPTHLIKTRGQQVTLRCSSQSGHNTVSWYQQALGQGPQFIFQYYREEENGRGNFPPRFSGLQFPNYSSELNVNALELDDSALYLCASSSRAGGGSDTQYFGPGTRLTVL.

The genes are TRBV20-1 and TRBJ2-1. There are 13 residues in the CDR3. Germline-derived CDR1 and CDR2 are DFQATT and SNEGSKA (reference sequence). The CDR3 loop reads CSARYANYNEQFF.

Here the CDR3 reads CASSLRPPAGGGLGDTQYF. The chain joins TRBV7-2 to TRBJ2-3; with no DNA, the TCRdb D assignment of TRBD2 cannot be verified. The length of the CDR3 is 19 residues. Germline V CDR1 and CDR2: SGHTA, FQGNSA.

The genes are TRBV4-2 and TRBJ1-2; TCRdb's assignment of TRBD1 cannot be checked, as there is no DNA. Germline loops: CDR1 LGHNA, CDR2 YNFKEQ. The CDR3 contains 14 residues. The chain's CDR3 is CASSQEQASRGYTF.

The chain recombines TRBV11-2 with TRBJ2-3. Looked up from germline, CDR1 is SGHAT and CDR2 is FQNNGV. The CDR3 has 15 residues. The CDR3 spells CASSLGAGDTDTQYF.

The V and J genes are TRBV24-1 and TRBJ2-3; TCRdb lists TRBD1, though no DNA is available to test this call. The V gene's germline CDR1 is KGHDR and CDR2 SFDVKD. CDR3 length equals 15 residues. CDR3 sequence reads: CATSDLMGVRDTQYF.

This chain links TRBV9 with TRBJ2-2; absent DNA, TCRdb's TRBD1 call cannot be checked. This CDR3 contains 15 residues. Germline V CDR1 and CDR2: SGDLS, YYNGEE. CDR3 amino acids: CASSPRDRDSGELFF.